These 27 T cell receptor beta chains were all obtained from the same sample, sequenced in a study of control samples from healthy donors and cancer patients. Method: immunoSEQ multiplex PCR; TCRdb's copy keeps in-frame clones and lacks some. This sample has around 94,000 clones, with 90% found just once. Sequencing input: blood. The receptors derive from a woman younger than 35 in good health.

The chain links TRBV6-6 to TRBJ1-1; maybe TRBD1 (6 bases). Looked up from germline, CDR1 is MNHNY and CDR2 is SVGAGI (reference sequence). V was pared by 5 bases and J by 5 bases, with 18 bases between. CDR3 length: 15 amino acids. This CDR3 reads CASSPPGRGITEAFF. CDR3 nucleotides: TGTGCCAGCAGTCCTCCCGGGAGGGGGATTACTGAAGCTTTCTTT.

The CDR3 DNA reads as TGTGCCAGCAGTTCACCTTCCGGCAGGGGCGCTGAAGCTTTCTTT. Amino acids: CASSSPSGRGAEAFF. V gene TRBV27 combines with J gene TRBJ1-1, with a possible D match to TRBD1 (6 bases). Germline V gene data show CDR1 as MNHEY and CDR2 as SMNVEV (reference sequence). Trimming took off 4 bases at V and 6 bases at J, with 18 bases between the two ends. This CDR3 is built from 15 residues.

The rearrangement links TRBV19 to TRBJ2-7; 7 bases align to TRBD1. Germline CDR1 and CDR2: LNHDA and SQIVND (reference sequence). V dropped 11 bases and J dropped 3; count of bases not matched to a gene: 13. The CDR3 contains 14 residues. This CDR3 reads CASSRGQDLYEQYF. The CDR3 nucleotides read TGTGCCTCATCAAGAGGACAGGACCTCTACGAGCAGTACTTC.

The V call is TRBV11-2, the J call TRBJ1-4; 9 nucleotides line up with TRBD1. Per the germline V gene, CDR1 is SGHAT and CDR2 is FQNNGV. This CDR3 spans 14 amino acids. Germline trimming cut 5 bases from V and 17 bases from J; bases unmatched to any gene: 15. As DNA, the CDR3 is TGTGCCAGCAGCCAAACAGGGGGCATCAACCTGAACTTTTTT. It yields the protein CASSQTGGINLNFF.

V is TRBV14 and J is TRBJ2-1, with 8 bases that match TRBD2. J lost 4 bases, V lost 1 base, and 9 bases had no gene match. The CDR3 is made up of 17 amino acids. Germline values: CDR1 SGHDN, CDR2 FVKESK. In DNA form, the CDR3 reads TGTGCCAGCAGCCAAGGCCGCGGGGGGATCCTTTACAATGAGCAGTTCTTC. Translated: CASSQGRGGILYNEQFF.

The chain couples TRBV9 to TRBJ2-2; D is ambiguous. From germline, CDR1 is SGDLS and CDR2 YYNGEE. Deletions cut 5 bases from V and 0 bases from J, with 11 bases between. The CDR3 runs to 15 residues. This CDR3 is CASRGPTSNTGELFF. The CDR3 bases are TGTGCCAGCAGGGGCCCTACCTCGAACACCGGGGAGCTGTTTTTT.

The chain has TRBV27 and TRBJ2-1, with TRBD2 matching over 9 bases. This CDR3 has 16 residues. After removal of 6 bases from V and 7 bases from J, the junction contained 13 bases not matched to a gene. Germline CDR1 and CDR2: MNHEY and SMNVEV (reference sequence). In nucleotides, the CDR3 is TGTGCCAGCAGCCCATATAGCGGGGGTCTTAGGAATGAGCAGTTCTTC. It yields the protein CASSPYSGGLRNEQFF.

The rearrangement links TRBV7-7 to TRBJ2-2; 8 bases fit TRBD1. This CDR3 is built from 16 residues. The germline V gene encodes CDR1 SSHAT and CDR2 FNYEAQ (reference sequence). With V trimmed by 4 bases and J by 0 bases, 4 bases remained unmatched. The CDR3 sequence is CASSWGQATNTGELFF. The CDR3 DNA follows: TGTGCCAGCAGCTGGGGACAGGCGACGAACACCGGGGAGCTGTTTTTT.

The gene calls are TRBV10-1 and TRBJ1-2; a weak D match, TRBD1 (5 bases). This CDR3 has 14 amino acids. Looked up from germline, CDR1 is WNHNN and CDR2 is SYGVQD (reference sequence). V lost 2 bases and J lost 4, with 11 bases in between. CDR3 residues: CASSEPIDSYGYTF. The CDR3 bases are TGCGCCAGCAGTGAGCCGATCGACAGCTATGGCTACACCTTC.

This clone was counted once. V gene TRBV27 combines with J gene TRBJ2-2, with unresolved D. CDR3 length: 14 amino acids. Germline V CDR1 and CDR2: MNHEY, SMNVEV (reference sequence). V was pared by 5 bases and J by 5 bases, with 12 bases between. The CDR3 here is CASSTFGGTGELFF. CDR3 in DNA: TGTGCCAGCAGTACGTTCGGTGGGACCGGGGAGCTGTTTTTT.

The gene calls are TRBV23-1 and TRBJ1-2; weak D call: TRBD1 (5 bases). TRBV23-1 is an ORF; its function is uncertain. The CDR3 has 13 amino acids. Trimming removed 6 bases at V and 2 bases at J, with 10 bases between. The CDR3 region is CASRDTQNYGYTF. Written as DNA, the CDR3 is TGCGCCAGCAGGGACACCCAGAACTATGGCTACACCTTC.

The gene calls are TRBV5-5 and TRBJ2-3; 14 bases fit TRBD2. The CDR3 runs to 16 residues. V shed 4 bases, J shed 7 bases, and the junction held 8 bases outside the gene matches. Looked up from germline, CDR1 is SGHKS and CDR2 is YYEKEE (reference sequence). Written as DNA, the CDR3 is TGTGCCAGCAGCCCGGGACTAGCGGGAGCTAATAATACGCAGTATTTT. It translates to CASSPGLAGANNTQYF.

The CDR3 loop reads CASSLDRGHGYTF. The CDR3 bases are TGTGCCAGCAGCTTAGACAGGGGTCATGGCTACACCTTC. The rearrangement uses TRBV13 and TRBJ1-2, with TRBD1 matching over 7 bases. Germline trimming cut 1 base from V and 6 bases from J; bases unmatched to any gene: 2. Germline assignment: CDR1 PRHDT and CDR2 FYEKMQ (reference sequence). This CDR3 is 13 amino acids long.

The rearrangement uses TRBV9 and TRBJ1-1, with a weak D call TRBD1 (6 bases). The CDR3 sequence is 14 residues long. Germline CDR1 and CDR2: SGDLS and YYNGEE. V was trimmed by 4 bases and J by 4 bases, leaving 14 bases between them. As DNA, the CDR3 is TGTGCCAGCAGCCCAGTAGGGGGGGGCACTGAAGCTTTCTTT. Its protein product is CASSPVGGGTEAFF.

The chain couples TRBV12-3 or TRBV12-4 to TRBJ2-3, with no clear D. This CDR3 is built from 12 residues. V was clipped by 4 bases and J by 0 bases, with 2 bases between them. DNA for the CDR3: TGTGCCAGCAGTTACAGCACAGATACGCAGTATTTT. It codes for CASSYSTDTQYF.

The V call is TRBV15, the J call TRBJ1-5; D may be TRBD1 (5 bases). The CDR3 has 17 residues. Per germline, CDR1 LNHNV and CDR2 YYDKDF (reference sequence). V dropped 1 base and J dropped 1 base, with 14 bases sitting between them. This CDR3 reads CATSRGLGEQSNQPQHF. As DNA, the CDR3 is TGTGCCACCAGCAGAGGGTTGGGGGAACAGAGCAATCAGCCCCAGCATTTT.

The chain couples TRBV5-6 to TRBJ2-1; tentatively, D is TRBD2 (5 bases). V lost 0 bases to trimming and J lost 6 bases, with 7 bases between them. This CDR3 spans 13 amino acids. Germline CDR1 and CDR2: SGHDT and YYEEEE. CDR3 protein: CASSLAGSNEQFF. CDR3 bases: TGTGCCAGCAGCTTGGCGGGAAGCAATGAGCAGTTCTTC. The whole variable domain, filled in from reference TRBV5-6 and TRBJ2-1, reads DAGVTQSPTHLIKTRGQQVTLRCSPKSGHDTVSWYQQALGQGPQFIFQYYEEEERQRGNFPDRFSGHQFPNYSSELNVNALLLGDSALYLCASSLAGSNEQFFGPGTRLTVL.

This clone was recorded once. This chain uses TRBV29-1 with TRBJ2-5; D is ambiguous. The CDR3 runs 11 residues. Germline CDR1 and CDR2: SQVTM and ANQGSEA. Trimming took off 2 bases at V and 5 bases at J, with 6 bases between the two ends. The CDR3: CSVELGETQYF. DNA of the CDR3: TGCAGCGTTGAATTGGGGGAGACCCAGTACTTC.

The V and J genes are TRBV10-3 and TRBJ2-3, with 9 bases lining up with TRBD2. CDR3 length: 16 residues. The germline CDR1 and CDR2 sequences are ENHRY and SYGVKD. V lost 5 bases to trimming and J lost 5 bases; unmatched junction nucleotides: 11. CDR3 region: CAISPSGGPLRDTQYF. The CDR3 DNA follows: TGTGCCATCAGTCCCAGCGGGGGGCCTCTTAGAGATACGCAGTATTTT.

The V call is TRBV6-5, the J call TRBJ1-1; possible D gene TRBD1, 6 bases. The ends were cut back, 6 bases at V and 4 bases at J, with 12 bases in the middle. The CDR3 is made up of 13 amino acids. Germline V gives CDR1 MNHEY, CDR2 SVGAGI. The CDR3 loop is CASRLDRSTEAFF. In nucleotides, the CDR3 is TGTGCCAGCAGATTAGACAGGTCCACTGAAGCTTTCTTT.

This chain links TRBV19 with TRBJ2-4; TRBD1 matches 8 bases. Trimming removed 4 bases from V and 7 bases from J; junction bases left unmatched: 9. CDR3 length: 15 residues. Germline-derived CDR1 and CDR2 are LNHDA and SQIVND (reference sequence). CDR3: CASSTAKDRANIQYF. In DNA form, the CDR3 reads TGTGCCAGTAGTACGGCGAAGGACAGGGCTAACATTCAGTACTTC.

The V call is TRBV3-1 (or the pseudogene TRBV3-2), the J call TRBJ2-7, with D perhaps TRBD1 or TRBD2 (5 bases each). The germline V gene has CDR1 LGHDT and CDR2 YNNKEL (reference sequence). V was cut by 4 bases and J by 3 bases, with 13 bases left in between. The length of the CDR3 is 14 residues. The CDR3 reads CASSPGPGDYEQYF. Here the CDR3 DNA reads TGTGCCAGCAGCCCGGGACCTGGGGACTACGAGCAGTACTTC.

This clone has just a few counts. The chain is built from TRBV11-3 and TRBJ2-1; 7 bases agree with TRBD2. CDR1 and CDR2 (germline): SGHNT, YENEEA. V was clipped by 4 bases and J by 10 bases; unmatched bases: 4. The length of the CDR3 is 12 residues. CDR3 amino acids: CASSSLGGEQFF. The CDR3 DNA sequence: TGTGCCAGCAGCTCCCTCGGGGGGGAGCAGTTCTTC.

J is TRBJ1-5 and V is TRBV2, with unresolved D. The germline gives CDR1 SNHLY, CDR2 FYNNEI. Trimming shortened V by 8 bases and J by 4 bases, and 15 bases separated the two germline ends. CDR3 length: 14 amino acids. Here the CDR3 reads CASGRTSGNQPQHF. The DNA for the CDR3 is TGTGCCAGCGGGAGAACATCGGGTAATCAGCCCCAGCATTTT.

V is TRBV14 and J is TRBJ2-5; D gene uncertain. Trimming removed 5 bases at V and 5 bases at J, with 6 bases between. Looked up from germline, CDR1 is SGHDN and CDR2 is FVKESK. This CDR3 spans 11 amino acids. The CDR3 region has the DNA TGTGCCAGCAGCAGGGCGGAGACCCAGTACTTC. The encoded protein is CASSRAETQYF. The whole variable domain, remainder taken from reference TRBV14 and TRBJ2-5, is EAGVTQFPSHSVIEKGQTVTLRCDPISGHDNLYWYRRVMGKEIKFLLHFVKESKQDESGMPNNRFLAERTGGTYSTLKVQPAELEDSGVYFCASSRAETQYFGPGTRLLVL.

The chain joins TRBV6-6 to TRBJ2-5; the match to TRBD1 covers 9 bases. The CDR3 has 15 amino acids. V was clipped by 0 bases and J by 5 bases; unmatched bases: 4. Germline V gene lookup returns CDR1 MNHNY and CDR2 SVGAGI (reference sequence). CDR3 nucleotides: TGTGCCAGCAGTTACTCACAGGGGGCGGGGGAGACCCAGTACTTC. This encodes CASSYSQGAGETQYF.

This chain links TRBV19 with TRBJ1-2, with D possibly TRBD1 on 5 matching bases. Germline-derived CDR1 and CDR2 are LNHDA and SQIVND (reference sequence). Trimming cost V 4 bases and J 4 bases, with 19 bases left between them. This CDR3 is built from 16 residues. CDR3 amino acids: CASSKGESPLLYGYTF. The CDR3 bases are TGTGCCAGTAGTAAAGGGGAGTCCCCCCTCCTCTATGGCTACACCTTC.